This TCR beta chain was observed in a study of T-cell memory formation after mild COVID-19. Whole-study findings and limits: Second-wave clones peaking on day 37 lacked confirmed SARS-CoV-2 specificity. Cross-reactive memory apparently joined, as some responding clones appeared in pre-infection memory.

5'RACE with constant-segment primers built TCRalpha and TCRbeta cDNA libraries with UMIs. TCRdb processed the 5' RACE reads anew with MiXCR; each CDR3 protein has one entry. The data show approximately 400,000 distinct CDR3 sequences, about 24% seen once. Turning to this clonotype: Its antigen is undetermined.

The source of this sequence is an adult woman who had mild COVID-19 (a few samples of this study predate the infection). Cell type and time point are not known. Sample: PBMCs or a T cell subset sorted from them (not recorded which).

CDR3 in amino acids: CASSQDRTVYGYTF. Here the CDR3 DNA reads TGCGCCAGCAGCCAAGACAGAACTGTTTATGGCTACACCTTC. This chain uses TRBV4-1 with TRBJ1-2; D is unclear. The germline V and J ends were trimmed by 0 bases and 5 bases, with 10 bases remaining between them. The CDR3 is 14 residues long. CDR1 and CDR2 from the germline V gene are MGHRA and YSYEKL.